At least ten counts were recorded for the clone carrying this TCR beta chain. Its cognate antigen is unknown. Each donor gave about 9.3 milliliters of peripheral blood. V was cut by 7 bases and J by 1 base, with 19 bases left in between. This CDR3 has 16 residues. In germline, CDR1 is MNHEY, CDR2 SVGEGT. The sample originates from a study of blood T cells in healthy people across ages. Across the study: Capture via template switching afforded approximately one barcoded beta molecule per two T cells. Study outcomes and limitations: No one knew whether donors had CMV, which possibly confounded expanded clonotype changes.

A second PCR of 7 to 11 cycles used a sample-barcoded 5' primer and a J-beta primer mix. Every sample gave at least 2.5 million paired-end reads containing CDR3. TCRdb re-analysed the 5' RACE reads in MiXCR, keeping a single row per CDR3 protein. The sample has 550,000 to 800,000 distinct CDR3 sequences, about a third seen once. The sequencing input was blood. The chain combines TRBV6-2 or TRBV6-3 with TRBJ1-2; weak D call: TRBD1 (5 bases). This clonotype was sampled from an elderly woman in good health. This CDR3 reads CASNSPRGRLNYGYTF. The CDR3 DNA is TGTGCCAGCAACTCGCCCCGGGGACGGCTTAACTATGGCTACACCTTC.